These 26 T cell receptor beta chains were all obtained from the same sample, sequenced in a study of T cells in Graves' hyperthyroidism and ophthalmopathy. Researchers amplified the TCR beta CDR3 regions from RNA transcripts. A set of HTBI primers served as the primers for a first-round RT-PCR of the TCR CDR3. From the multiplex PCR reads, TCRdb called clonotypes with MiXCR, one entry per CDR3 protein. Of more than 300,000 distinct CDR3 sequences in the sample, about a fifth were seen once. The sequenced sample consisted of blood. These receptors all come from a man between 18 and 29 years old with Graves' ophthalmopathy.

A remark on this clonotype: Without the conserved terminal phenylalanine or tryptophan, this CDR3 likely stems from a read error. The chain recombines TRBV19 with TRBJ2-1; a weak D match, TRBD2 (7 bases). In germline, CDR1 is LNHDA, CDR2 SQIVND (reference sequence). Trimming removed 5 bases from V and 3 bases from J, with 11 bases in between. The CDR3 has 14 amino acids. The CDR3 sequence is CASSYGGLYNEQFS. The DNA for the CDR3 is TGTGCCAGTAGTTACGGGGGGCTCTACAATGAGCAGTTCTCC.

The J gene is TRBJ2-7, the V gene TRBV24-1; D gene uncertain. Germline assignment: CDR1 KGHDR and CDR2 SFDVKD. There are 12 residues in the CDR3. Deletions cut 3 bases from V and 6 bases from J, with 8 bases between. The CDR3 spells CATSDPLSEQYF. The CDR3 coding sequence is TGTGCCACCAGTGATCCCTTGAGCGAGCAGTACTTC.

This CDR3 is CASSETGTSGGAPQQFF. DNA of the CDR3: TGTGCCAGCAGCGAAACCGGGACTAGCGGGGGGGCCCCGCAGCAGTTCTTC. V usage is TRBV7-3 and J usage is TRBJ2-1; the match to TRBD2 covers 16 bases. V lost 5 bases and J lost 11; bases outside the gene matches: 12. The germline V gene encodes CDR1 SGHTA and CDR2 FQGTGA. The CDR3 runs to 17 residues.

There are many counts of this clonotype. The chain combines TRBV2 with TRBJ2-2; a weak D match, TRBD1 (5 bases). The germline CDR1 and CDR2 sequences are SNHLY and FYNNEI. CDR3 length: 14 residues. V was pared by 6 bases and J by 0 bases, with 8 bases between. The CDR3: CASRTDSNTGELFF. In DNA, the CDR3 is TGTGCCAGCAGGACAGATTCGAACACCGGGGAGCTGTTTTTT.

The sample holds a few counts of this clonotype. This rearrangement joins TRBV7-9 to TRBJ1-6; D gene ambiguous. Trimming took 3 bases from V and 10 from J, leaving 7 bases between them. The CDR3 is 12 residues long. Germline V lookup: CDR1 SEHNR, CDR2 FQNEAQ (reference sequence). CDR3 DNA: TGTGCCAGCAGCTTTGGAGAGTCACCCCTCCACTTT. Protein: CASSFGESPLHF.

The chain is built from TRBV2 and TRBJ2-1; 10 nucleotides align to TRBD1. The J call is uncertain, as TRBJ2-7 better fits the DNA end. From germline, CDR1 is SNHLY and CDR2 FYNNEI. This CDR3 has 16 residues. The CDR3 DNA sequence: TGTGCCAGCAGCGCCCACCGGGACAGGGGCTACAATGAGCAGTACTTC. It encodes CASSAHRDRGYNEQYF.

The J gene is TRBJ1-1, the V gene TRBV19; D may be TRBD1 (6 bases). V lost 5 bases and J 1 base, leaving 11 bases between the germline ends. This CDR3 is 14 amino acids long. Germline CDR1 LNHDA, CDR2 SQIVND (reference sequence). The DNA of the CDR3 is TGTGCCAGTAGTCTGGGGGCCTCGAACACTGAAGCTTTCTTT. This codes for CASSLGASNTEAFF.

Many counts were recorded for this clonotype. V usage is TRBV12-3 or TRBV12-4 and J usage is TRBJ2-3; 9 nucleotides match TRBD1. The CDR3 extends over 16 amino acids. Losses at the gene ends were 0 bases for V and 2 bases for J; bases not matched to a gene: 3. The CDR3 DNA is TGTGCCAGCAGTTTAGCGCGGGACAGGGCCACAGATACGCAGTATTTT. This translates into CASSLARDRATDTQYF.

The table lists this clonotype with many counts. At one end, the junction sequence differs from germline, possibly due to a read error. This chain connects TRBV5-1 to TRBJ1-1; D is uncertain. The CDR3 loop spans 13 amino acids. Germline CDR1 is SGHRS and CDR2 is YFSETQ. The CDR3 reads CASSLDMNAEAFF. CDR3 bases: TGCGCCAGCAGCTTGGATATGAACGCTGAAGCTTTCTTT.

This clonotype was seen only a few times. J is TRBJ1-3 and V is TRBV6-1; D is perhaps TRBD1 (5 bases). The CDR3 sequence is 14 residues long. V was cut by 6 bases and J by 1 base, with 10 bases left in between. Looked up from germline, CDR1 is MNHNS and CDR2 is SASEGT. CDR3 in DNA: TGTGCCAGCAGGGACATGATATCTGGAAACACCATATATTTT. Translation gives CASRDMISGNTIYF.

The J gene is TRBJ2-2, the V gene TRBV2, with D possibly matching TRBD1 (5 bases). Deletions cut 8 bases from V and 7 bases from J, with 14 bases between. The CDR3 covers 13 residues. Germline V gene data show CDR1 as SNHLY and CDR2 as FYNNEI. The CDR3 DNA follows: TGTGCCAGCGGGGCGAGTAGGGGCGGGGAGCTGTTTTTT. This translates into CASGASRGGELFF.

This clonotype was observed many times. The chain employs TRBV6-1 and TRBJ2-3; weak D call: TRBD1 (6 bases). Trimming took off 5 bases at V and 2 bases at J, with 17 bases between the two ends. This CDR3 has 16 residues. CDR1 and CDR2 from the germline V gene are MNHNS and SASEGT. Here the CDR3 reads CASSFRERDITDTQYF. CDR3 bases: TGTGCCAGCAGTTTTCGGGAAAGGGACATCACAGATACGCAGTATTTT.

V usage is TRBV6-1 and J usage is TRBJ2-2; D is tentatively TRBD1 or TRBD2 (5 bases each). The CDR3 runs 14 residues. The germline gives CDR1 MNHNS, CDR2 SASEGT. Trimming took off 6 bases at V and 6 bases at J, with 14 bases between the two ends. The CDR3 DNA is TGTGCCAGCAGCCTGGGGGTTTCGTCCGGGGAGCTGTTTTTT. This sequence encodes CASSLGVSSGELFF.

In this sample, this clonotype turned up a few times. V usage is TRBV12-3 or TRBV12-4 and J usage is TRBJ2-1; weak D call: TRBD1 (5 bases). There are 16 residues in the CDR3. Trimming cost V 6 bases and J 8 bases, with 23 bases left between them. This CDR3 reads CASRPYSGKRGDEQFF. CDR3 sequence (DNA): TGTGCCAGCAGACCCTATTCAGGGAAAAGGGGCGATGAGCAGTTCTTC.

The V and J genes are TRBV14 and TRBJ2-1; maybe TRBD2 (7 bases). This CDR3 comprises 15 residues. Germline CDR1 is SGHDN and CDR2 is FVKESK. The V and J ends lost 3 bases and 8 bases respectively, with 17 bases between them. The CDR3 loop reads CASSQRGGASDEQFF. The CDR3 DNA is TGTGCCAGCAGCCAGAGGGGGGGGGCATCGGATGAGCAGTTCTTC.

This rearrangement joins TRBV2 to TRBJ2-2, with 7 bases fitting TRBD1. The germline gives CDR1 SNHLY, CDR2 FYNNEI. This CDR3 is 16 amino acids long. V was clipped by 6 bases and J by 6 bases; unmatched bases: 13. The CDR3 region is CASSARTGILSGELFF. The CDR3 DNA follows: TGTGCCAGCAGCGCCCGGACAGGTATATTGTCCGGGGAGCTGTTTTTT.

The chain combines TRBV12-3 or TRBV12-4 with TRBJ1-6, with 10 bases that match TRBD1. This CDR3 contains 15 residues. J was trimmed by 6 bases and V by 4 bases; bases with no gene match: 3. Here the CDR3 DNA reads TGTGCCAGCAGTTCGTGGGACAGGGGTAATTCACCCCTCCACTTT. This gives the protein CASSSWDRGNSPLHF.

For this clonotype: This may be a read error, as it is one base from a much larger clone. V and J are TRBV11-2 and TRBJ2-1; 9 nucleotides align to TRBD2. The germline V gene has CDR1 SGHAT and CDR2 FQNNGV. The CDR3 length is 14 residues. CDR3 nucleotides: TGTGCCAACAGCTTAGGCGGGGGGGGTGGTGAGCAGTTCTTC. Amino acid sequence: CANSLGGGGGEQFF.

In this sample, this clonotype turned up many times. V is TRBV28 and J is TRBJ1-1; D call uncertain. The CDR3 contains 13 residues. V shed 2 bases and J shed 2 bases, with 6 bases lying between them. From germline, CDR1 is MDHEN and CDR2 SYDVKM. The CDR3 nucleotides read TGTGCCAGCAGTTTACGGCAAAACACTGAAGCTTTCTTT. Its translation: CASSLRQNTEAFF.

There are many counts of this clonotype. This sequence joins TRBV20-1 and TRBJ2-7, with 13 nucleotides matching TRBD2. This CDR3 has 15 amino acids. The V gene's germline CDR1 is DFQATT and CDR2 SNEGSKA (reference sequence). After removal of 3 bases from V and 5 bases from J, the junction contained 7 bases not matched to a gene. The CDR3 DNA reads as TGCAGTGCTAGGGTGACTAGCGGGGGGCGGAACGAGCAGTACTTC. This encodes CSARVTSGGRNEQYF.

Many counts were recorded for this clonotype. CDR3 DNA sequence: TGTGCCAGCAGCTTGGGGAACACCGGCGTACGGGGGCAGTACTTC. This sequence encodes CASSLGNTGVRGQYF. The V and J genes are TRBV7-9 and TRBJ2-7, with D perhaps matching TRBD2 (5 bases). The ends were cut back, 3 bases at V and 9 bases at J, with 21 bases in the middle. Looked up from germline, CDR1 is SEHNR and CDR2 is FQNEAQ (reference sequence). The CDR3 has 15 residues.

This clonotype was observed many times. The chain couples TRBV20-1 to TRBJ2-7; 11 bases align to TRBD1. CDR1 is DFQATT and CDR2 is SNEGSKA in the germline V gene (reference sequence). The CDR3 runs to 17 residues. J gave up 3 bases and V 4 bases, and 14 bases lay outside the gene matches. In DNA, the CDR3 is TGCAGTGCTAAAGGCGCTTCGGGACAGGGGGAATACTACGAGCAGTACTTC. Translation: CSAKGASGQGEYYEQYF.

This clonotype turned up a few times. The rearrangement joins TRBV6-5 to TRBJ1-2; 8 nucleotides agree with TRBD1. The trim removed 2 bases at V and 8 bases at J, leaving 7 bases unmatched. The CDR3 runs to 14 residues. Germline V CDR1 and CDR2: MNHEY, SVGAGI. CDR3 residues: CASSYPDRAGGYTF. The CDR3 coding sequence is TGTGCCAGCAGTTACCCGGACAGGGCAGGGGGCTACACCTTC.

Many counts were recorded for this clonotype. The rearrangement uses TRBV29-1 and TRBJ2-3, with TRBD1 as a possible D gene (6 bases). This CDR3 region has 13 residues. From germline, CDR1 is SQVTM and CDR2 ANQGSEA. V shed 3 bases and J shed 5 bases, with 12 bases lying between them. CDR3 bases: TGCAGCGTTGAGGTGGGCAGGGGAGATACGCAGTATTTT. Protein product: CSVEVGRGDTQYF.

This clonotype was observed a few times. The gene calls are TRBV5-6 and TRBJ1-2, with D hard to call. V gave up 0 bases and J gave up 0 bases, with 15 bases separating them. The CDR3 sequence is 17 residues long. The germline CDR1 and CDR2 sequences are SGHDT and YYEEEE. Written as DNA, the CDR3 is TGTGCCAGCAGCTTGGATTCGTTAGCTCTCGCTAACTATGGCTACACCTTC. This codes for CASSLDSLALANYGYTF.

CDR3 amino acids: CASSQGQGGNQNQPQHF. The CDR3 coding sequence is TGCGCCAGCAGCCAAGGACAGGGAGGGAATCAGAATCAGCCCCAGCATTTT. The V gene is TRBV4-1, the J gene TRBJ1-5; 7 nucleotides line up with TRBD1. CDR3 size: 17 residues. V was pared by 1 base and J by 4 bases, with 10 bases of the junction left unmatched. Germline CDR1 reads MGHRA; CDR2 reads YSYEKL.